This is a list of T cell receptor beta chains from one sample in a study of T-cell memory formation after mild COVID-19. One entry per CDR3 protein, called by TCRdb with MiXCR from the 5' RACE reads. The table includes roughly 150,000 distinct CDR3 sequences, 10% to 15% detected once. What was sequenced was PBMCs or a T cell subset sorted from them (not recorded which). The receptor set was obtained from a man aged 18 to 29 who had mild COVID-19 (a few samples of this study predate the infection). Cell type and time point are not known. Both conserved end residues are part of each CDR3. A D gene is named only where the DNA matches it firmly. Expanded clones get a size class; other rows say once, few or many, or leave the size out.

cdr3_nt | cdr3_aa | clone_size | j_call | d_call | v_call
TGTGCCAGCAGCGCGGATCGGGGCGCGGGCTCACCCCTCCACTTT | CASSADRGAGSPLHF | few | TRBJ1-6 | NA | TRBV5-4
TGTGCCAGCAGTGCAATGGGACTAGCGGGGAGCACAGATACGCAGTATTTT | CASSAMGLAGSTDTQYF | NA | TRBJ2-3 | TRBD2 | TRBV6-1
TGCGCCAGCAGCTTGGTCGGGAGCAATGAGCAGTTCTTC | CASSLVGSNEQFF | few | TRBJ2-1 | NA | TRBV5-1
TGTGCCAGCAGTCGAGCTGAGGGTATCCCATCAAGCTCCTACAATGAGCAGTTCTTC | CASSRAEGIPSSSYNEQFF | few | TRBJ2-1 | NA | TRBV7-8
TGTGCCAGCAGCCCGGACTCTAGCACAGATACGCAGTATTTT | CASSPDSSTDTQYF | many | TRBJ2-3 | NA | TRBV7-2
TGTGCCAGCAGCTTAGCTGGGGACAATGAGCAGTTCTTC | CASSLAGDNEQFF | many | TRBJ2-1 | NA | TRBV7-2
TGTGCCAGCCAGACCGGGACCGCGGCCGGGGAGCTGTTTTTT | CASQTGTAAGELFF | many | TRBJ2-2 | NA | TRBV6-4
TGTGCCAGCAGCCCCAGGACAGGGAGTATAGGGGATACGCAGTATTTT | CASSPRTGSIGDTQYF | NA | TRBJ2-3 | TRBD1 | TRBV11-2
TGCGCCAGCAGTGAGCCATTAGGGAGTGAGATCTTC | CASSEPLGSEIF | NA | TRBJ2-1 | NA | TRBV10-1
TGTGCCAGCAGCCAAGATCGGGGGGAGCAGTACTTC | CASSQDRGEQYF | few | TRBJ2-7 | NA | TRBV3-1
TGTGCCAGCTCACCACCGAACACCATAGAGAACACTGAAGCTTTCTTT | CASSPPNTIENTEAFF | NA | TRBJ1-1 | NA | TRBV18
TGTGCCAGCAGGGAGCAGGGGGCGGTCACTGAAGCTTTCTTT | CASREQGAVTEAFF | NA | TRBJ1-1 | TRBD1 | TRBV3-1
TGTGCCAGCAGTCCAGGACTAGCGGAAGAGACCCAGTACTTC | CASSPGLAEETQYF | many | TRBJ2-5 | TRBD2 | TRBV12-3/TRBV12-4
TGTGCCATTTCGGACAGCGGGAAAGGGTGGGAGACCCAGTACTTC | CAISDSGKGWETQYF | few | TRBJ2-5 | NA | TRBV10-3
TGTGCAAGCAGCTTTTCTTCAGCGGGGGTGGATACGCAGTATTTT | CASSFSSAGVDTQYF | NA | TRBJ2-3 | TRBD2 | TRBV7-2
TGTGCCAGCAGCGGGGACCCGGGAGCCGGGGAGCTGTTTTTT | CASSGDPGAGELFF | many | TRBJ2-2 | NA | TRBV7-3
TGTGCCAGCAGCTCCTCAATACGGGGTGAGCAGTTCTTC | CASSSSIRGEQFF | NA | TRBJ2-1 | NA | TRBV7-2
TGCGCCAGCAGCTTGCGGAGTCAGAAGGGCGCCACCGGGGAGCTGTTTTTT | CASSLRSQKGATGELFF | few | TRBJ2-2 | NA | TRBV5-1
TGTGCCAGCAGCGTAGAAGAGGGGCGAGTTGAGCAGTACTTC | CASSVEEGRVEQYF | few | TRBJ2-7 | NA | TRBV9
TGTGCCAGCAGCTTAGGGCACCCATACCTCAATGAGCAGTTCTTC | CASSLGHPYLNEQFF | NA | TRBJ2-1 | NA | TRBV7-2
TGTGCCAGCAGTTTAAGGGGGGCCTACTATGGCTACACCTTC | CASSLRGAYYGYTF | NA | TRBJ1-2 | NA | TRBV12-3/TRBV12-4
TGCGCCAGCAGCCGTCAGTGGACCGGGGAGCTGTTTTTT | CASSRQWTGELFF | few | TRBJ2-2 | NA | TRBV4-3
TGCGCCAGCAGCTTGGAAGCAGGGAGAACTGAAGCTTTCTTT | CASSLEAGRTEAFF | NA | TRBJ1-1 | NA | TRBV5-1
TGTGCCAGCAGCTTAGCATCGGCGGGGGGCACCGGGGAGCTGTTTTTT | CASSLASAGGTGELFF | NA | TRBJ2-2 | TRBD2 | TRBV11-3